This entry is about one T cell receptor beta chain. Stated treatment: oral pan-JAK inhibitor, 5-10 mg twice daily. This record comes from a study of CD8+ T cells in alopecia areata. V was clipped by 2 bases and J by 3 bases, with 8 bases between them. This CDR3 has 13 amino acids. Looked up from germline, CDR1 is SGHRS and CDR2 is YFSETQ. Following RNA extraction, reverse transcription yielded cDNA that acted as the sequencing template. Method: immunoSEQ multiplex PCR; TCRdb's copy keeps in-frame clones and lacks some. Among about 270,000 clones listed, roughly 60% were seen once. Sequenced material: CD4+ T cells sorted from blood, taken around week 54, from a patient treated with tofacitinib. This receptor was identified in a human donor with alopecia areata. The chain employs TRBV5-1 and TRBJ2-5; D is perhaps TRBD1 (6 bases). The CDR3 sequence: CASSFGQKETQYF. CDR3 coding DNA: TGCGCCAGCAGCTTCGGACAGAAAGAGACCCAGTACTTC.